This T cell receptor (beta chain) was documented in a study of tumor-infiltrating lymphocytes in primary liver carcinoma. For this clonotype: A much larger clone lies a single base off, so this may be a read error. This is likely a read error, given that the CDR3 carries no conserved phenylalanine or tryptophan at its end.

Bulk tissue was left unsorted, and RNA and DNA were co-extracted from approximately 20-30 mg of it. Starting material of about 480 ng total RNA yielded TCR beta cDNA via a constant-region primer. Libraries of TCR beta came from three nested multiplex PCR rounds with slightly modified ARM-PCR. A C-beta reverse primer was combined with TRBV1-TRBV30 forward primers in the first two PCR rounds, and each round had approximately 10 cycles. TCRdb reanalysed the multiplex PCR reads using MiXCR and keeps one entry per CDR3 protein. This repertoire shows 50,000 to 70,000 distinct CDR3 sequences, around 64% found once; its top ten account for roughly three fifths. This CDR3 comprises 12 residues. Trimming removed 5 bases at V and 7 bases at J, with 14 bases between. Germline V gene data show CDR1 as GTSNPN and CDR2 as SVGIG (reference sequence).

V and J are TRBV30 and TRBJ1-1, with unresolved D. The origin of this receptor is a man aged 40-49 years with primary liver carcinoma and hepatitis B virus infection. The source material was liver tumor tissue from sampling region 2. Indicated subset: tumor region T2, inferior pole. The CDR3 loop is CAWDREGSEAFL. The CDR3 DNA reads as TGTGCCTGGGACCGGGAAGGCAGTGAAGCTTTCCTT.